These T cell receptor beta chains were read from a single sample in a study of T cells in Graves' hyperthyroidism and ophthalmopathy. TCRdb passed the multiplex PCR reads through MiXCR, listing each CDR3 protein once. Of 250,000 to 300,000 distinct CDR3 sequences listed, 10% to 15% are singletons. The source material was blood. All receptors come from a woman in her 30s with Graves' hyperthyroidism that later progressed to Graves' ophthalmopathy. The CDR3 runs from the conserved cysteine through the conserved F or W. D genes are given only for firm matches. Size is stated for part of the rows, as once, few or many counts, or as a class when the clone is expanded.

>-|TRBV4-3|TRBJ2-1|-|16
CASSPRAGLAYNEQFF
TGCGCCAGCAGCCCACGGGCGGGCTTAGCTTACAATGAGCAGTTCTTC
>TRBD2|TRBV7-2|TRBJ2-3|many|15
CASSLGLAGGGTQYF
TGTGCCAGCAGCTTAGGGCTAGCGGGAGGGGGGACGCAGTATTTT
>-|TRBV28|TRBJ1-1|many|17
CASSSPPAGDPNTEAFF
TGTGCCAGCAGTTCACCCCCCGCGGGAGACCCGAACACTGAAGCTTTCTTT
>-|TRBV9|TRBJ1-2|many|13
CASSVSGLPGYTF
TGTGCCAGCAGCGTATCAGGGCTGCCTGGCTACACCTTC
>-|TRBV5-1|TRBJ1-6|-|16
CASSLEGVGSNSPLHF
TGCGCCAGCAGCTTGGAAGGAGTCGGCAGTAATTCACCCCTCCACTTT
>TRBD2|TRBV18|TRBJ2-1|many|12
CASSGTSGKQFF
TGTGCCAGCTCCGGGACTAGCGGAAAGCAGTTCTTC
>TRBD2|TRBV14|TRBJ2-7|-|15
CASSASGRALGEQYF
TGTGCCAGCAGTGCTAGCGGGAGGGCCCTCGGCGAGCAGTACTTC
>-|TRBV29-1|TRBJ2-1|-|10
CSVLGNEQFF
TGCAGCGTTCTTGGCAATGAGCAGTTCTTC
>-|TRBV5-1|TRBJ2-1|many|13
CASSSQLEREQFF
TGCGCCAGCAGCTCCCAGCTTGAGCGCGAGCAGTTCTTC
>-|TRBV12-3/TRBV12-4|TRBJ1-4|many|15
CASRGRGSLGEKLFF
TGTGCCAGCAGGGGACGAGGCTCCCTGGGCGAAAAACTGTTTTTT
>-|TRBV9|TRBJ2-7|many|14
CASSVGQRSYEQYF
TGTGCCAGCAGCGTAGGGCAGCGCTCCTACGAGCAGTACTTC
>TRBD2|TRBV6-5|TRBJ2-7|many|15
CASRRVIAGNYEQYF
TGTGCCAGCAGACGGGTAATAGCGGGAAACTACGAGCAGTACTTC
>-|TRBV7-2|TRBJ2-1|many|14
CASSSPGVTNEQFF
TGTGCCAGCAGCTCGCCGGGGGTGACCAATGAGCAGTTCTTC
>TRBD2|TRBV28|TRBJ2-7|once|16
CASSGVAGGWDYEQYF
TGTGCCAGCAGTGGAGTAGCGGGAGGGTGGGACTACGAGCAGTACTTC
>-|TRBV9|TRBJ2-2|-|13
CASSVHVTGELFF
TGTGCCAGCAGCGTTCACGTCACCGGGGAGCTGTTTTTT
>-|TRBV5-6|TRBJ2-2|-|15
CASHQGGVRTGELFF
TGTGCCAGCCACCAGGGGGGCGTTCGTACCGGGGAGCTGTTTTTT
>TRBD2|TRBV27|TRBJ2-5|many|16
CASSPLAGLPLETQYF
TGTGCCAGCAGTCCACTTGCGGGACTACCCTTAGAGACCCAGTACTTC
>TRBD1|TRBV6-1|TRBJ1-6|many|15
CASSPTGMGNSPLHF
TGTGCCAGCAGTCCGACAGGGATGGGTAATTCACCCCTCCACTTT
>-|TRBV28|TRBJ2-3|-|13
CASTPPGTDTQYF
TGTGCCAGCACCCCACCCGGCACAGATACGCAGTATTTT
>TRBD1|TRBV7-8|TRBJ1-5|many|14
CASSLDREPQPQHF
TGTGCCAGCAGCCTTGACAGGGAGCCTCAGCCCCAGCATTTT
>TRBD1|TRBV28|TRBJ1-1|many|15
CASSYRWQGDTEAFF
TGTGCCAGCAGTTATCGGTGGCAGGGGGACACTGAAGCTTTCTTT
>-|TRBV15|TRBJ2-3|many|17
CATQPNTYRESTDTQYF
TGTGCCACCCAGCCGAATACATACAGGGAATCCACAGATACGCAGTATTTT